Presented here are 17 T cell receptor beta chains from one specimen sequenced in a study of T cell clonotyping in hematopoietic cell transplantation. Repertoires were generated with immunoSEQ multiplex PCR, while TCRdb's copy carries only in-frame clones and drops some. The data show 28,000 or so clones, with more than 90% seen just once and 1.4% to 1.5% held by the top ten. What was sequenced was peripheral blood mononuclear cells. The receptor set was obtained from a man aged 50 to 59 in good health. Some clones in this sample may be carry-over from other donors' samples.

Only one count was recorded for this clone. This chain uses TRBV19 with TRBJ2-7; 9 bases map to TRBD1. The CDR3 is 16 amino acids. V lost 0 bases to trimming and J lost 7 bases; unmatched junction nucleotides: 10. Germline CDR1 reads LNHDA; CDR2 reads SQIVND (reference sequence). As DNA, the CDR3 is TGTGCCAGTAGTATAGATCACAGGGGGCCCCTTCGGGAGCAGTACTTC. Protein: CASSIDHRGPLREQYF.

The chain couples TRBV6-6 to TRBJ2-2; tentatively, D is TRBD1 (5 bases). CDR1 is MNHNY, CDR2 SVGAGI, per germline (reference sequence). Trimming left V 5 bases short and J 2 bases short, with 9 bases between. The CDR3 extends over 14 amino acids. The CDR3 loop reads CASSLQDNTGELFF. CDR3 coding DNA: TGTGCCAGCAGTCTACAGGACAACACCGGGGAGCTGTTTTTT.

J is TRBJ2-6 and V is TRBV9; D is unclear. Per germline, CDR1 SGDLS and CDR2 YYNGEE. This CDR3 has 14 amino acids. Between the trimmed V and J ends, which lost 2 bases and 0 bases, there was a span of 3 bases. This chain's CDR3 is CASSVYSGANVLTF. For the CDR3, the DNA is TGTGCCAGCAGCGTTTACTCTGGGGCCAACGTCCTGACTTTC.

This clone has just one count. This chain uses TRBV6-1 with TRBJ2-4, with 8 bases matching TRBD1. From germline, CDR1 is MNHNS and CDR2 SASEGT. Trimming took 4 bases from V and 4 from J; bases not matched to a gene: 6. The CDR3 sequence is 15 residues long. The CDR3 loop is CASSVSTGGKNIQYF. DNA for the CDR3: TGTGCCAGCAGTGTCAGTACAGGGGGTAAAAACATTCAGTACTTC.

V usage is TRBV2 and J usage is TRBJ1-4; D uncertain. The V and J ends lost 7 bases and 3 bases respectively, with 9 bases between them. There are 13 residues in the CDR3. The germline CDR1 and CDR2 sequences are SNHLY and FYNNEI. This CDR3 is CASKTDPNEKLFF. In DNA, the CDR3 is TGTGCCAGCAAAACAGATCCTAATGAAAAACTGTTTTTT. The full variable domain, its missing parts supplied by reference TRBV2 and TRBJ1-4, is EPEVTQTPSHQVTQMGQEVILRCVPISNHLYFYWYRQILGQKVEFLVSFYNNEISEKSEIFDDQFSVERPDGSNFTLKIRSTKLEDSAMYFCASKTDPNEKLFFGSGTQLSVL.

The chain links TRBV29-1 to TRBJ2-5; D remains unclear. Germline values: CDR1 SQVTM, CDR2 ANQGSEA. The CDR3 extends over 12 amino acids. The germline V and J ends were trimmed by 8 bases and 2 bases, with 12 bases remaining between them. The CDR3 DNA sequence: TGCAGCTTCCTTCCGAGGCAAGAGACCCAGTACTTC. It yields the protein CSFLPRQETQYF.

This rearrangement joins TRBV2 to TRBJ2-1; D remains ambiguous. V was pared by 5 bases and J by 6 bases, with 8 bases between. This CDR3 spans 12 amino acids. Germline V lookup: CDR1 SNHLY, CDR2 FYNNEI. For the CDR3, the DNA is TGTGCCAGCAGTCCAACGGGCAATGAGCAGTTCTTC. Protein: CASSPTGNEQFF. The whole variable domain, remainder taken from reference TRBV2 and TRBJ2-1, is EPEVTQTPSHQVTQMGQEVILRCVPISNHLYFYWYRQILGQKVEFLVSFYNNEISEKSEIFDDQFSVERPDGSNFTLKIRSTKLEDSAMYFCASSPTGNEQFFGPGTRLTVL.

This clone was seen a few times. The V gene is TRBV28, the J gene TRBJ1-1, with TRBD1 as a possible D gene (5 bases). The germline CDR1 and CDR2 sequences are MDHEN and SYDVKM. V lost 6 bases to trimming and J lost 6 bases, with 11 bases between them. This CDR3 is built from 12 residues. The CDR3 reads CASRYQGPEAFF. For the CDR3, the DNA is TGTGCCAGCAGATATCAGGGTCCTGAAGCTTTCTTT.

This clone was found once. The gene calls are TRBV5-1 and TRBJ2-3, with TRBD1 matching over 7 bases. Germline-derived CDR1 and CDR2 are SGHRS and YFSETQ. The CDR3 spans 16 residues. V dropped 0 bases and J dropped 1; count of bases not matched to a gene: 5. The CDR3: CASSLAVTGGTDTQYF. The CDR3 coding sequence is TGCGCCAGCAGCTTGGCCGTCACAGGGGGCACAGATACGCAGTATTTT.

This chain uses TRBV30 with TRBJ1-2; TRBD1 matches at 7 bases. J lost 0 bases, V lost 5 bases, and 9 bases had no gene match. The CDR3 runs to 15 residues. Germline V lookup: CDR1 GTSNPN, CDR2 SVGIG (reference sequence). The CDR3 DNA reads TGTGCCTGGGACAGGGACATTTACCCTAACTATGGCTACACCTTC. Protein: CAWDRDIYPNYGYTF.

The chain recombines TRBV28 with TRBJ1-1; D is unclear. The ends were cut back, 4 bases at V and 3 bases at J, with 6 bases in the middle. Germline assignment: CDR1 MDHEN and CDR2 SYDVKM. This CDR3 spans 12 amino acids. This chain's CDR3 is CASSSTYTEAFF. In nucleotides, the CDR3 is TGTGCCAGCAGTTCAACCTACACTGAAGCTTTCTTT.

In its sample, this clone was seen once. The V gene is TRBV19, the J gene TRBJ2-7, with 8 bases identical to TRBD2. In germline, CDR1 is LNHDA, CDR2 SQIVND (reference sequence). The junction had 13 bases not matched to a gene; V was cut back by 4 bases and J by 2 bases. This CDR3 region has 17 residues. The CDR3 here is CASSTAGGESIAYEQYF. CDR3 coding DNA: TGTGCCAGTAGTACCGCCGGGGGGGAGTCAATCGCCTACGAGCAGTACTTC.

The chain carries TRBV27 and TRBJ1-2, with D uncertain. The germline gives CDR1 MNHEY, CDR2 SMNVEV (reference sequence). The CDR3 is 14 residues long. Between the trimmed V and J ends, which lost 2 bases and 3 bases, there was a span of 10 bases. The CDR3 DNA reads TGTGCCAGCAGTTTAAGCGGGGAAGACTATGGCTACACCTTC. Translation: CASSLSGEDYGYTF.

The gene calls are TRBV7-3 and TRBJ2-2, with D tentatively TRBD2 (5 bases). Trimming took 2 bases from V and 0 from J, leaving 7 bases between them. CDR1 is SGHTA and CDR2 is FQGTGA in the germline V gene. The CDR3 spans 15 residues. The CDR3 loop reads CASSLSGTNTGELFF. The CDR3 DNA is TGTGCCAGCAGCTTATCGGGGACGAACACCGGGGAGCTGTTTTTT.

The J gene is TRBJ1-2, the V gene TRBV11-1; 7 bases are shared with TRBD1. The CDR3 has 17 amino acids. J lost 1 base, V lost 1 base, and 9 bases had no gene match. CDR1 SGHAT and CDR2 FQDESV come from the germline V gene (reference sequence). In nucleotides, the CDR3 is TGTGCCAGCAGCTTAGGTGGGACAGCGTACCGTAACTATGGCTACACCTTC. Residues: CASSLGGTAYRNYGYTF.

V is TRBV9 and J is TRBJ2-1; 12 bases agree with TRBD2. CDR1 and CDR2 from the germline V gene are SGDLS and YYNGEE. V was pared by 0 bases and J by 6 bases, with 7 bases of the junction left unmatched. CDR3 length: 17 amino acids. CDR3 sequence reads: CASSVAPTSGGTNEQFF. Here the CDR3 DNA reads TGTGCCAGCAGCGTAGCCCCCACTAGCGGGGGGACCAATGAGCAGTTCTTC.

V is TRBV5-1 and J is TRBJ1-6; D gene ambiguous. This CDR3 is built from 15 residues. V was cut by 4 bases and J by 6 bases, with 14 bases left in between. CDR1 is SGHRS, CDR2 YFSETQ, per germline. DNA of the CDR3: TGCGCCAGCAGCCCGTTGACGGAAAGTAATTCACCCCTCCACTTT. Translation gives CASSPLTESNSPLHF. The variable domain in full, completed from reference TRBV5-1 and TRBJ1-6, reads KAGVTQTPRYLIKTRGQQVTLSCSPISGHRSVSWYQQTPGQGLQFLFEYFSETQRNKGNFPGRFSGRQFSNSRSEMNVSTLELGDSALYLCASSPLTESNSPLHFGNGTRLTVT.